The 32 T cell receptor beta chains below all came from one sample that was sequenced in a study of T cell changes during pregnancy in multiple sclerosis (dated by TCRdb to between 2018 and 2020). Library creation used the immunoSEQ multiplex PCR assay. TCRdb took over this immuneACCESS table, retaining in-frame rearrangements with V and J assigned. Such tables are incomplete; in checked studies, under half of the missing clones stem from an unresolved V gene, and the remainder is unexplained. The sample table records 45,000 to 55,000 clones; 90% of these occur just once. Around 1.6% of the sample is in the top ten clones. The sample here was peripheral blood, taken in the first trimester of pregnancy. These receptors all come from a female donor in good health, enrolled as a control in a pregnancy study.

This sequence joins TRBV19 and TRBJ1-4; D unclear. Germline CDR1 LNHDA, CDR2 SQIVND (reference sequence). This CDR3 has 13 amino acids. V lost 7 bases, J lost 8 bases, and 14 bases lay in between. CDR3 sequence: CASKMGVGEKLFF. The CDR3 nucleotides read TGTGCCAGTAAAATGGGAGTGGGAGAAAAACTGTTTTTT.

The J gene is TRBJ1-5, the V gene TRBV2; D unclear. The CDR3 runs to 16 residues. Trimming pared 5 bases from V and 6 bases from J, leaving 20 bases between. The germline gives CDR1 SNHLY, CDR2 FYNNEI. CDR3 sequence reads: CASSIQKRTAGQPQHF. CDR3 coding DNA: TGTGCCAGCAGTATACAGAAACGGACCGCGGGTCAGCCCCAGCATTTT.

This clone was seen a single time. This rearrangement joins TRBV11-2 to TRBJ1-3; D is undetermined. The CDR3 extends over 15 amino acids. Germline lookup yields CDR1 SGHAT and CDR2 FQNNGV. Trimming left V 5 bases short and J 0 bases short, with 11 bases between. The CDR3 DNA reads TGTGCCAGCAGCCCGAGGGCGAGCTCTGGAAACACCATATATTTT. Translation gives CASSPRASSGNTIYF.

V usage is TRBV7-9 and J usage is TRBJ2-7; 7 bases match TRBD1. CDR1 SEHNR and CDR2 FQNEAQ come from the germline V gene (reference sequence). Trimming at V came to 4 bases and at J to 1 base, leaving 7 bases not matched to a gene. There are 15 residues in the CDR3. CDR3 protein: CASSWTGGYSYEQYF. In DNA form, the CDR3 reads TGTGCCAGCAGCTGGACAGGTGGATATTCCTACGAGCAGTACTTC. Based on the CDR3 plus reference TRBV7-9 and TRBJ2-7, the full variable domain is DTGVSQNPRHKITKRGQNVTFRCDPISEHNRLYWYRQTLGQGPEFLTYFQNEAQLEKSRLLSDRFSAERPKGSFSTLEIQRTEQGDSAMYLCASSWTGGYSYEQYFGPGTRLTVT.

The J gene is TRBJ1-5, the V gene TRBV6-5; D is uncertain. Trimming cost V 2 bases and J 6 bases, with 11 bases left between them. This CDR3 has 14 residues. Germline V CDR1 and CDR2: MNHEY, SVGAGI. This CDR3 reads CASSYDGVPQPQHF. CDR3 nucleotides: TGTGCCAGCAGTTACGATGGAGTCCCTCAGCCCCAGCATTTT.

The chain carries TRBV19 and TRBJ2-7; 7 positions match TRBD1. The V gene's germline CDR1 is LNHDA and CDR2 SQIVND (reference sequence). J was trimmed by 2 bases and V by 4 bases; bases with no gene match: 2. This CDR3 contains 13 residues. The CDR3 bases are TGTGCCAGTAGTACACAGGGGACCTACGAGCAGTACTTC. Translating gives CASSTQGTYEQYF.

This chain connects TRBV27 to TRBJ1-2, with D possibly matching TRBD1 (6 bases). The CDR3 runs 17 residues. V was clipped by 4 bases and J by 2 bases, with 20 bases between them. Germline V gene lookup returns CDR1 MNHEY and CDR2 SMNVEV (reference sequence). The CDR3 sequence: CASSSSLLGTRNYGYTF. For the CDR3, the DNA is TGTGCCAGCAGTTCATCCCTCCTCGGGACACGAAACTATGGCTACACCTTC.

CDR3 nucleotide sequence: TGTGCCAGCAGCTTAGGGGCATACCAAGAGACCCAGTACTTC. It specifies CASSLGAYQETQYF. The V call is TRBV7-9, the J call TRBJ2-5, with D hard to call. The V and J ends lost 1 base and 0 bases respectively, with 6 bases between them. The germline CDR1 and CDR2 sequences are SEHNR and FQNEAQ (reference sequence). The length of the CDR3 is 14 residues.

J is TRBJ2-1 and V is TRBV6-1, with a tentative D call TRBD2 (5 bases). The CDR3 covers 15 residues. Germline V CDR1 and CDR2: MNHNS, SASEGT. V was pared by 6 bases and J by 7 bases, with 19 bases between. The CDR3 here is CASSYVGEGWNEQFF. Here the CDR3 DNA reads TGTGCCAGCAGCTACGTAGGAGAGGGTTGGAATGAGCAGTTCTTC.

The chain combines TRBV14 with TRBJ1-1; D remains unclear. This CDR3 region has 13 residues. CDR1 SGHDN and CDR2 FVKESK come from the germline V gene. Trimming removed 4 bases at V and 9 bases at J, with 15 bases between. The CDR3: CASSRTGSSQAFF. CDR3 DNA sequence: TGTGCCAGCAGCCGAACGGGGAGCAGTCAAGCTTTCTTT.

This clone was seen once. This chain links TRBV27 with TRBJ2-2, with a tentative D call TRBD2 (6 bases). Germline CDR1 MNHEY, CDR2 SMNVEV (reference sequence). V was shortened by 0 bases and J by 5 bases, with 10 bases between the two germline ends. This CDR3 comprises 15 residues. Here the CDR3 DNA reads TGTGCCAGCAGTTTATCGCCAGGAGGGACCGGGGAGCTGTTTTTT. This encodes CASSLSPGGTGELFF.

The chain employs TRBV15 and TRBJ1-5; tentative D call: TRBD1 (5 bases). The length of the CDR3 is 12 residues. Germline CDR1 LNHNV, CDR2 YYDKDF (reference sequence). The germline V and J ends were trimmed by 5 bases and 9 bases, with 11 bases remaining between them. CDR3 in DNA: TGTGCCACCAGCTTGGGGGGGTTGCCCCAGCATTTT. This encodes CATSLGGLPQHF.

The V and J genes are TRBV5-6 and TRBJ2-3; D is unresolved. V was clipped by 0 bases and J by 6 bases, with 23 bases between them. Germline-derived CDR1 and CDR2 are SGHDT and YYEEEE. There are 18 residues in the CDR3. As DNA, the CDR3 is TGTGCCAGCAGCTTGGCCGTGCGGAGCGAATACCCTTCCGATACGCAGTATTTT. Translation gives CASSLAVRSEYPSDTQYF.

The gene calls are TRBV7-2 and TRBJ2-3, with 11 bases fitting TRBD2. The V segment lost 5 bases and the J segment 0 bases; nucleotides outside the gene matches: 4. Germline lookup yields CDR1 SGHTA and CDR2 FQGNSA. The CDR3 runs to 16 residues. The CDR3 region is CASSERLAGSTDTQYF. CDR3 bases: TGTGCCAGCAGCGAGAGACTAGCGGGGAGCACAGATACGCAGTATTTT.

This clone was recorded once. The chain is built from TRBV30 and TRBJ2-5; no reliable D call. Germline V gene data show CDR1 as GTSNPN and CDR2 as SVGIG (reference sequence). Trimming removed 5 bases at V and 8 bases at J, with 12 bases between. This CDR3 region has 11 residues. CDR3 sequence: CAWFSQYTQYF. The CDR3 nucleotides are TGTGCCTGGTTCTCCCAGTACACCCAGTACTTC. Supplemented by reference TRBV30 and TRBJ2-5, the full variable domain reads SQTIHQWPATLVQPVGSPLSLECTVEGTSNPNLYWYRQAAGRGLQLLFYSVGIGQISSEVPQNLSASRPQDRQFILSSKKLLLSDSGFYLCAWFSQYTQYFGPGTRLLVL.

V gene TRBV7-2 combines with J gene TRBJ2-7; tentatively, D is TRBD1 (7 bases). Germline loops: CDR1 SGHTA, CDR2 FQGNSA. The CDR3 covers 15 residues. V lost 8 bases to trimming and J lost 6 bases, with 23 bases between them. CDR3 sequence: CASQRTGQGGSEQYF. The DNA of the CDR3 is TGTGCCAGCCAAAGAACGGGGCAGGGGGGTAGCGAGCAGTACTTC.

The chain carries TRBV5-4 and TRBJ1-1; TRBD1 agrees at 7 bases. Germline V gene lookup returns CDR1 SGHNT and CDR2 YYREEE (reference sequence). V lost 4 bases, J lost 0 bases, and 3 bases stayed unmatched. The CDR3 loop spans 14 amino acids. The CDR3 DNA is TGTGCCAGCAGCACGGACAGGATGAACACTGAAGCTTTCTTT. This translates into CASSTDRMNTEAFF.

CDR3 protein: CASSQSQGASNEKLFF. CDR3 sequence (DNA): TGCGCCAGCAGCCAATCGCAGGGGGCCAGTAATGAAAAACTGTTTTTT. The V gene is TRBV4-1, the J gene TRBJ1-4, with TRBD1 matching over 8 bases. The CDR3 consists of 16 residues. V lost 2 bases to trimming and J lost 4 bases; unmatched junction nucleotides: 6. Germline assignment: CDR1 MGHRA and CDR2 YSYEKL.

The chain links TRBV28 to TRBJ1-2; the D gene is possibly TRBD1 (5 bases). Deletions cut 6 bases from V and 0 bases from J, with 11 bases between. The germline CDR1 and CDR2 sequences are MDHEN and SYDVKM. This CDR3 is built from 14 residues. The CDR3 DNA is TGTGCCAGCAGGATCGGGGGGTCTAACTATGGCTACACCTTC. This gives the protein CASRIGGSNYGYTF.

The rearrangement joins TRBV7-6 to TRBJ2-2, with 11 bases identical to TRBD1. Germline trimming cut 4 bases from V and 6 bases from J; bases unmatched to any gene: 10. In germline, CDR1 is SGHVS, CDR2 FNYEAQ. This CDR3 has 17 amino acids. The CDR3 DNA is TGTGCCAGCAGCTCGTTTCGGACAGGGGGCCAGTCCGGGGAGCTGTTTTTT. This encodes CASSSFRTGGQSGELFF.

The chain combines TRBV14 with TRBJ1-2; TRBD1 aligns across 7 bases. This CDR3 region has 12 residues. Looked up from germline, CDR1 is SGHDN and CDR2 is FVKESK. Losses at the gene ends were 5 bases for V and 8 bases for J; bases not matched to a gene: 5. The DNA for the CDR3 is TGTGCCAGCAGCTTCCGACAGGGAGGCTACACCTTC. Translation: CASSFRQGGYTF. Combining the CDR3 with reference TRBV14 and TRBJ1-2 gives the whole variable domain EAGVTQFPSHSVIEKGQTVTLRCDPISGHDNLYWYRRVMGKEIKFLLHFVKESKQDESGMPNNRFLAERTGGTYSTLKVQPAELEDSGVYFCASSFRQGGYTFGSGTRLTVV.

J is TRBJ2-1 and V is TRBV2, with 13 bases fitting TRBD2. With 6 bases clipped from V and 8 bases from J, the junction kept 4 bases outside the gene matches. CDR3 length: 14 amino acids. Germline CDR1 and CDR2: SNHLY and FYNNEI. Here the CDR3 reads CASSGTSGIYEQFF. For the CDR3, the DNA is TGTGCCAGCAGCGGGACTAGCGGGATCTATGAGCAGTTCTTC.

The chain employs TRBV10-1 and TRBJ1-1, with TRBD1 identical over 9 bases. Germline CDR1 WNHNN, CDR2 SYGVQD (reference sequence). V shed 6 bases and J 4 bases; nucleotides not matched to a gene: 6. This CDR3 has 14 amino acids. The CDR3 spells CASSLDRGRTEAFF. In DNA, the CDR3 is TGCGCCAGCAGCCTGGACAGGGGCCGCACTGAAGCTTTCTTT.

This chain links TRBV5-8 with TRBJ2-6; D might be TRBD2 (5 bases). Trimming shortened V by 10 bases and J by 0 bases, and 20 bases separated the two germline ends. In germline, CDR1 is SGHTS, CDR2 YDEGEE. This CDR3 is 17 amino acids long. CDR3 protein: CAVFRGYRGSGANVLTF. In nucleotides, the CDR3 is TGTGCCGTATTCCGGGGATACCGCGGCTCTGGGGCCAACGTCCTGACTTTC.

The chain is built from TRBV7-9 and TRBJ2-3, with 10 bases lining up with TRBD2. Looked up from germline, CDR1 is SEHNR and CDR2 is FQNEAQ (reference sequence). V shed 7 bases, J shed 5 bases, and the junction held 6 bases outside the gene matches. This CDR3 is built from 14 residues. This CDR3 reads CASTSGRVVDTQYF. The CDR3 region has the DNA TGTGCCAGCACCAGCGGGAGGGTTGTAGATACGCAGTATTTT.

The rearrangement links TRBV9 to TRBJ1-5; the D gene is possibly TRBD1 (5 bases). The V end was cut by 0 bases, the J end by 3 bases, with 10 bases between. Germline-derived CDR1 and CDR2 are SGDLS and YYNGEE. CDR3 size: 15 residues. In DNA form, the CDR3 reads TGTGCCAGCAGCGTAGACGGGGGGACCAATCAGCCCCAGCATTTT. This gives the protein CASSVDGGTNQPQHF.

The gene calls are TRBV15 and TRBJ2-5; 8 bases agree with TRBD2. Germline V gives CDR1 LNHNV, CDR2 YYDKDF (reference sequence). Trimming cost V 5 bases and J 2 bases; bases outside gene matches: 16. This CDR3 comprises 18 residues. The CDR3 region has the DNA TGTGCCACCAGCGTCTCGACCGGTGGCGGGAGGTTACAAGAGACCCAGTACTTC. Protein product: CATSVSTGGGRLQETQYF.

The rearrangement uses TRBV7-9 and TRBJ2-7; 7 positions agree with TRBD2. This CDR3 contains 14 residues. Per the germline V gene, CDR1 is SEHNR and CDR2 is FQNEAQ (reference sequence). The V gene end was trimmed by 4 bases and the J gene end by 3 bases; junction bases not matched to a gene: 6. CDR3 sequence: CASSSRLAIYEQYF. The CDR3 bases are TGTGCCAGCAGCTCCAGACTAGCAATCTACGAGCAGTACTTC.

The V gene is TRBV6-1, the J gene TRBJ2-1; 12 nucleotides align to TRBD2. CDR3 length: 15 amino acids. Looked up from germline, CDR1 is MNHNS and CDR2 is SASEGT. V lost 1 base to trimming and J lost 9 bases; unmatched junction nucleotides: 4. The chain's CDR3 is CASSEGASGGAEQFF. DNA of the CDR3: TGTGCCAGCAGTGAAGGTGCTAGCGGGGGGGCTGAGCAGTTCTTC.

The J gene is TRBJ2-6, the V gene TRBV19; D is unresolved. Trimming took off 9 bases at V and 0 bases at J, with 12 bases between the two ends. Germline V gene sequence: CDR1 LNHDA, CDR2 SQIVND (reference sequence). CDR3 length: 15 amino acids. This CDR3 is CARARGGSGANVLTF. Written as DNA, the CDR3 is TGTGCCAGGGCCAGAGGTGGCTCTGGGGCCAACGTCCTGACTTTC.

The chain links TRBV5-4 to TRBJ2-1; 8 bases agree with TRBD2. Germline V gene sequence: CDR1 SGHNT, CDR2 YYREEE (reference sequence). The length of the CDR3 is 15 residues. Trimming at V came to 1 base and at J to 8 bases, leaving 8 bases not matched to a gene. The CDR3 DNA follows: TGTGCCAGCAGCTTGCCAGCGGGAGTAAAGGATGAGCAGTTCTTC. It is translated as CASSLPAGVKDEQFF.

This clone has only a few counts. The CDR3 is CASSELQAGGPTDTQYF. The DNA of the CDR3 is TGTGCCAGCAGTGAACTTCAGGCGGGAGGGCCCACAGATACGCAGTATTTT. The chain is built from TRBV6-1 and TRBJ2-3; 9 nucleotides line up with TRBD2. Germline V CDR1 and CDR2: MNHNS, SASEGT. The trim removed 2 bases at V and 2 bases at J, leaving 8 bases unmatched. The CDR3 loop spans 17 amino acids.